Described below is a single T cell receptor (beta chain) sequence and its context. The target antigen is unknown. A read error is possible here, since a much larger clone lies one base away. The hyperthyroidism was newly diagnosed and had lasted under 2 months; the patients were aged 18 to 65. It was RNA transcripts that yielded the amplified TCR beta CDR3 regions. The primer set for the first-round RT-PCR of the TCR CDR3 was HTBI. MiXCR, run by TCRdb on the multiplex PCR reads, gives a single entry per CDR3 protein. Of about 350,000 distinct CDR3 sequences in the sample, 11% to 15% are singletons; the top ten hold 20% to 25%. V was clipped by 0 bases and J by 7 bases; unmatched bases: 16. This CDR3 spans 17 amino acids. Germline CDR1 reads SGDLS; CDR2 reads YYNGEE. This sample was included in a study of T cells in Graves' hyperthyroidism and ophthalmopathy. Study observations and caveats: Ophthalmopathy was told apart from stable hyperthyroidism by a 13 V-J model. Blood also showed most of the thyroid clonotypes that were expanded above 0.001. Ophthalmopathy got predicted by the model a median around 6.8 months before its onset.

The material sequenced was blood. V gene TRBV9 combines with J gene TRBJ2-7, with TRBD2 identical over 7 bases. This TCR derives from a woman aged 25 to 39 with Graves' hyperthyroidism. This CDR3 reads CASSVDPFGGAGNEQYF. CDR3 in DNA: TGTGCCAGCAGCGTAGACCCATTCGGGGGAGCGGGAAATGAGCAGTACTTC.